This T cell receptor (beta chain) was identified in a study of shared clonotypes between healthy human individuals. Trimming left V 5 bases short and J 4 bases short, with 8 bases between. CDR3 length equals 12 residues. The germline gives CDR1 MDHEN, CDR2 SYDVKM. Study conclusions and caveats: Clonotypes which were not shared had lower generation probabilities than clonotypes that all four donors shared.

With respect to this clone: Its antigen is still unknown. This specimen includes other DNA sequences encoding the same CDR3.

This table comes from immunoSEQ multiplex PCR, and its TCRdb copy is limited to in-frame clones, with some not included. The sample lists roughly 1,000,000 clones; more than 75% were seen once. The material sequenced was memory CD4+ T cells from PBMCs. Subset specified: CD45RA-negative fraction. The genes are TRBV28 and TRBJ1-2; D perhaps matches TRBD1 (5 bases). This sequence was found in a young man in good health. Some clones in this sample may be carry-over from other donors' samples. The CDR3 nucleotides read TGTGCCAGCAGTCCGGGGGTCTATGGCTACACCTTC. This codes for CASSPGVYGYTF.